This TCR beta chain is from a study of lymphopenia after photon versus proton radiotherapy. Overall study findings and caveats: Survival link was tested only in deceased patients; proton benefit remains a possibility. Post-nadir TCR diversity decline inversely tracked overall survival among those who died. Relative stability marked proton patients; photon patients lost diversity and naive cells. Oligoclonal CD8+ Temra expansion after nadir drove photon patients' diversity drop.

TCRdb's table, derived via immunoSEQ multiplex PCR, lists solely in-frame clones and lacks some. This table holds 35,000 to 45,000 clones, around 86% found once. Comment on this clone: What it binds is not known.

This CDR3 is 14 amino acids long. The V gene lost 4 bases and the J gene lost 8 bases, with 17 bases spanning the gap. Germline CDR1 MDHEN, CDR2 SYDVKM. The clonotype was recovered from a woman aged 70 to 79 with pancreatic cancer. V usage is TRBV28 and J usage is TRBJ1-1, with no clear D. Material: peripheral blood, obtained from a patient treated with proton-based radiotherapy. In DNA form, the CDR3 reads TGTGCCAGCAGTTCCATGGGCCTGGAGGTCGAAGCTTTCTTT. It yields the protein CASSSMGLEVEAFF.